This TCR beta chain stems from a study of blood T cell repertoires in COVID-19. In the study overall: From T cells, B-cell-depleted T cells, or PBMCs came the material, which was cDNA or gDNA.

Here immunoSEQ multiplex PCR was the method, and the copy in TCRdb shows in-frame clones only, minus some. The sample consists of about 58,000 clones, over 75% of them appearing once. This CDR3 spans 19 amino acids. V lost 5 bases and J 8 bases, leaving 29 bases between the germline ends. Per germline, CDR1 SGHRS and CDR2 YFSETQ. The sequencing sample was made of peripheral blood. The rearrangement joins TRBV5-1 to TRBJ1-6; D uncertain. This receptor was taken from a woman aged 60-75 years with active COVID-19. In nucleotides, the CDR3 is TGCGCCAGCAGTCCCCGACCACCCCAGGTATCGGTATGGGATTCACCCCTCCACTTT. Residues: CASSPRPPQVSVWDSPLHF.